This section outlines one TCR beta chain sequence together with its context. Its specificity is not known. The identical CDR3 is also encoded by other nucleotide sequences in the sample. The repertoire was sequenced with immunoSEQ multiplex PCR; TCRdb's copy has only in-frame clones and lacks some. The sample has roughly 86,000 clones, around 93% seen once. This sample is part of a study of human versus mouse CDR3 diversity and MHC coevolution. Regarding the study as a whole: By iCHAO1, human TCR beta clonotypes numbered approximately 1.6 million, the most.

Sorting isolated naive CD4 T cells lacking CD45RO and expressing CD62L. The sequenced material came from naive CD4+ T cells from blood. Described subset: CD45RO-negative CD62L-positive naive CD4 T cells. The TCR comes from a person between 25 and 69 years old in good health.

CDR3 DNA: TGTGCCAGCAGTGTGCAGGGAAACACTGAAGCTTTCTTT. Translating it yields CASSVQGNTEAFF. The chain recombines TRBV2 with TRBJ1-1; TRBD1 is a possible D gene (5 bases). The CDR3 is 13 amino acids. Per the germline V gene, CDR1 is SNHLY and CDR2 is FYNNEI. Trimming stripped 4 bases from V and 2 bases from J, with 8 bases between.